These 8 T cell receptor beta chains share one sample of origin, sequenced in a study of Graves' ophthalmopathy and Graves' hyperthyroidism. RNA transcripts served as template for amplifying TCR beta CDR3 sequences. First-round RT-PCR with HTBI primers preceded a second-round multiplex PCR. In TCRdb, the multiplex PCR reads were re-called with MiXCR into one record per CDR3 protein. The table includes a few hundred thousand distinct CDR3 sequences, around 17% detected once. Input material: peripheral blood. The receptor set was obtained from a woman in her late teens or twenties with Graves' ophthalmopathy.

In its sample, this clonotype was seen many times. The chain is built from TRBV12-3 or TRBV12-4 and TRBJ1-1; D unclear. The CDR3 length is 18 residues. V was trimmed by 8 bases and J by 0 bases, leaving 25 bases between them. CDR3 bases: TGTGCCAGCGGCAAACCGCCCGGAGCCTCCGGACTGAACACTGAAGCTTTCTTT. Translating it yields CASGKPPGASGLNTEAFF.

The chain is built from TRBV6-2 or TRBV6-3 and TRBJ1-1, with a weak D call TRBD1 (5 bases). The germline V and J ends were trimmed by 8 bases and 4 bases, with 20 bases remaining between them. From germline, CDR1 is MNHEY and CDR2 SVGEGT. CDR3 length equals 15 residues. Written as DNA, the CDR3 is TGTGCCAGCCAAATCGGGGGGAGCTGGGCCACTGAAGCTTTCTTT. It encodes CASQIGGSWATEAFF.

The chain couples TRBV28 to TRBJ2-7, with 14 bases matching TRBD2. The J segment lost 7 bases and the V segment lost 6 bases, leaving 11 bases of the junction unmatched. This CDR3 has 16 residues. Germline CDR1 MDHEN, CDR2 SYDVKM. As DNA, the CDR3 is TGTGCCAGCAGACCATCGGGACTAGCGGGAGTGGGTGAGCAGTACTTC. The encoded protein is CASRPSGLAGVGEQYF.

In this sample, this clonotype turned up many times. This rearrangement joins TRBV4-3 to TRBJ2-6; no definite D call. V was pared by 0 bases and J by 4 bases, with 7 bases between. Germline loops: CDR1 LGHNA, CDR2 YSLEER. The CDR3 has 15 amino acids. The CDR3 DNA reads TGCGCCAGCAGCCAAGATATCGCCGGGGCCAACGTCCTGACTTTC. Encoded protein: CASSQDIAGANVLTF.

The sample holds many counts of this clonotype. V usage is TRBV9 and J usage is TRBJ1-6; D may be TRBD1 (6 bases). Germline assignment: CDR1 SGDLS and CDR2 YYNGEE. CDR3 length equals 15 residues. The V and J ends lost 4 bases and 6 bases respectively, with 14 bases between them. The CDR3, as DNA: TGTGCCAGCAGCCCCTCAGGACAGCTTAATTCACCCCTCCACTTT. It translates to CASSPSGQLNSPLHF.

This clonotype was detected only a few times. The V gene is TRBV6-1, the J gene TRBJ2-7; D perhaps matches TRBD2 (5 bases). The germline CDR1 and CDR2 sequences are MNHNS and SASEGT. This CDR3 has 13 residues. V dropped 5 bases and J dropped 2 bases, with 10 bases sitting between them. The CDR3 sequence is CASSMTTAYEQYF. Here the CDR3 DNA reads TGTGCCAGCAGTATGACTACTGCCTACGAGCAGTACTTC.

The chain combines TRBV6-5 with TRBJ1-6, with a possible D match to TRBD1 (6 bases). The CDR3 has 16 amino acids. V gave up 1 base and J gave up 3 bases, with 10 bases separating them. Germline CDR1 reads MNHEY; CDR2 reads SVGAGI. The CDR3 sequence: CASSYFPQGYNSPLHF. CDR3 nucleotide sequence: TGTGCCAGCAGTTACTTTCCACAGGGCTATAATTCACCCCTCCACTTT.

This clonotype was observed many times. The CDR3 region is CASSFQGTGSTEAFF. Written as DNA, the CDR3 is TGTGCCAGCAGTTTTCAAGGGACAGGGAGCACTGAAGCTTTCTTT. The rearrangement joins TRBV28 to TRBJ1-1, with 9 bases lining up with TRBD1. The junction had 6 bases not matched to a gene; V was cut back by 3 bases and J by 4 bases. This CDR3 has 15 amino acids. Looked up from germline, CDR1 is MDHEN and CDR2 is SYDVKM. Full variable domain (remainder filled in from reference TRBV28 and TRBJ1-1): DVKVTQSSRYLVKRTGEKVFLECVQDMDHENMFWYRQDPGLGLRLIYFSYDVKMKEKGDIPEGYSVSREKKERFSLILESASTNQTSMYLCASSFQGTGSTEAFFGQGTRLTVV.